This T cell receptor (beta chain) came from a study of CD8+ T cells in alopecia areata. This CDR3 contains 11 residues. The germline gives CDR1 LNHDA, CDR2 SQIVND (reference sequence). V was clipped by 5 bases and J by 5 bases, with 6 bases between them. The sequencing template was cDNA reverse transcribed from extracted RNA. The protocol was immunoSEQ multiplex PCR, while the TCRdb copy is restricted to in-frame clones and leaves out a portion. The sample includes 250,000 to 300,000 clones, about three fifths of them seen just once. This clone has more than one count but fewer than ten. The sample's treatment: oral pan-JAK inhibitor, 5-10 mg twice daily.

Sequencing was performed on CD4+ T cells sorted from blood, taken at week 24, from a patient treated with tofacitinib. The TCR sequence derives from a human donor with alopecia areata. V gene TRBV19 combines with J gene TRBJ1-1; D unclear. As DNA, the CDR3 is TGTGCCAGTAGTGAAGGAACTGAAGCTTTCTTT. This translates into CASSEGTEAFF.